A selection of T cell receptor beta chains follows, all from one sample in a study of T cells in localized non-small cell lung cancer. Measured with immunoSEQ multiplex PCR; TCRdb has only the in-frame clones, and not every one. This sample has 6,000 or so clones; 20% to 25% occur once, and the top ten carry 8% to 10%. The starting material was lung tumor tissue, obtained before any cancer treatment. The source is a female donor of 60 years or more with stage I lung adenocarcinoma. Both conserved end residues are part of each CDR3. A D gene is named only where the DNA matches it firmly. Not all rows give a size; the values are once, few, many and, for expanded clones, a class.

TRBV6-7	TRBJ2-3	-	16	TRBD2	TGTGCCAGCACCCTAATTAGCGGGAGATCGACAGATACGCAGTATTTT	CASTLISGRSTDTQYF
TRBV11-3	TRBJ1-1	-	14	-	TGTGCCAGCAGCTTAGTCGGCGGCAACACTGAAGCTTTCTTT	CASSLVGGNTEAFF
TRBV11-3	TRBJ1-5	medium-sized	16	TRBD1	TGTGCCAGCAGCTTAGTGGGACAGGGGAGCAATCAGCCCCAGCATTTT	CASSLVGQGSNQPQHF
TRBV16	TRBJ2-1	-	14	-	TGTGCCAGCAGCCGTGGAGGCGGTTACAATGAGCAGTTCTTC	CASSRGGGYNEQFF
TRBV6-8	TRBJ1-1	medium-sized	16	-	TGTGCCATCAGTGGGGGTTTGGACGGCATGAACACTGAAGCTTTCTTT	CAISGGLDGMNTEAFF
TRBV27	TRBJ1-4	medium-sized	15	-	TGTGCCAGCAGTTTATCAGCGGTCGGGAATGAAAAACTGTTTTTT	CASSLSAVGNEKLFF
TRBV12-5	TRBJ1-2	-	13	-	TGTGCTAGTGGTTTGGCGGGGGCTGATGGCTACACCTTC	CASGLAGADGYTF
TRBV11-3	TRBJ2-1	-	16	-	TGTGCCAGCAGCTTAGGCCCCGTGGGCCCCAACAATGAGCAGTTCTTC	CASSLGPVGPNNEQFF
TRBV6-8	TRBJ2-3	few	15	TRBD2	TGTGCCAGCAGTTACGCGACGGGGGGAACAGATACGCAGTATTTT	CASSYATGGTDTQYF
TRBV5-1	TRBJ2-5	-	16	TRBD1	TGCGCCAGCAGCCAAGGATTAGTAGGGGGCGGTGAGACCCAGTACTTC	CASSQGLVGGGETQYF
TRBV9	TRBJ2-3	medium-sized	20	TRBD1	TGTGCCAGCAGCGCGCTCCGGGACAGGGTCCACCGGGACTACACAGATACGCAGTATTTT	CASSALRDRVHRDYTDTQYF
TRBV11-3	TRBJ2-1	few	16	TRBD1	TGTGCCAGCAGCTTCAATTGGGACAGGGACTACAATGAGCAGTTCTTC	CASSFNWDRDYNEQFF
TRBV6-8	TRBJ1-1	few	15	-	TGTGCCAGCAACAACGGGGGGGGTTTCGGCACTGAAGCTTTCTTT	CASNNGGGFGTEAFF
TRBV29-1	TRBJ1-2	-	12	-	TGCAGCGTTGCGGGGGGCCACTATGGCTACACCTTC	CSVAGGHYGYTF
TRBV6-8	TRBJ2-7	-	16	TRBD2	TGTGCCAGCAGTCCCACACTAGCGGCGATTGCCTACGAGCAGTACTTC	CASSPTLAAIAYEQYF
TRBV6-8	TRBJ2-5	many	18	TRBD2	TGTGCCAGCAGTTTGGGAGGACTAGCGGCGACTTCTCAAGAGACCCAGTACTTC	CASSLGGLAATSQETQYF
TRBV11-3	TRBJ2-3	medium-sized	19	-	TGTGCCAGCAGCTTAGTGGGCCCACTAAAGCGGACTAGCACAGATACGCAGTATTTT	CASSLVGPLKRTSTDTQYF
TRBV6-8	TRBJ2-5	medium-sized	14	-	TGTGCCAGCAGCCAAGGGGGGAGAGGTGAGACCCAGTACTTC	CASSQGGRGETQYF
TRBV11-3	TRBJ1-2	many	16	-	TGTGCCAGCAGCTTGAGAGTCAGGGGCGATTTGACTGGCTACACCTTC	CASSLRVRGDLTGYTF
TRBV23-1	TRBJ2-1	few	14	-	TGCGCCAGCAGCCGAGACAGCCATTACAATGAGCAGTTCTTC	CASSRDSHYNEQFF
TRBV7-2	TRBJ2-5	many	15	TRBD2	TGTGCCAGCAGCCCCCAAGGAGCGGGGGACGAGACCCAGTACTTC	CASSPQGAGDETQYF
TRBV7-5	TRBJ2-1	few	17	-	TGTGCCAGCAGCTTAGGGGGACTAGCGGGACAGAACAATGAGCAGTTCTTC	CASSLGGLAGQNNEQFF
TRBV29-1	TRBJ2-2	-	12	-	TGCAGCGTTGGGGAGAACACCGGGGAGCTGTTTTTT	CSVGENTGELFF
TRBV5-1	TRBJ1-1	-	15	-	TGCGCCAGCAAACGGGACCCCACAAGGAACACTGAAGCTTTCTTT	CASKRDPTRNTEAFF
TRBV30	TRBJ1-1	-	13	-	TGTGCCTGGAATGTTAGGACGAACACTGAAGCTTTCTTT	CAWNVRTNTEAFF
TRBV5-1	TRBJ1-1	-	14	-	TGCGCCAGCAGCTCAATGGAGGCGACAGCCCAAGCTTTCTTT	CASSSMEATAQAFF
TRBV6-8	TRBJ2-4	-	15	-	TGTGCCAGCAGCGGACCAGGGATAGCCAAAAACATTCAGTACTTC	CASSGPGIAKNIQYF
TRBV18	TRBJ1-1	-	14	-	TGTGCCAGCTCGCCACGGGCGGGGTACACTGAAGCTTTCTTT	CASSPRAGYTEAFF
TRBV11-3	TRBJ2-3	-	15	TRBD2	TGTGCCAGCAGCTTAGAGGCGGGAGTCGCAGATACGCAGTATTTT	CASSLEAGVADTQYF
TRBV11-3	TRBJ2-1	few	15	TRBD2	TGTGCCAGCAGCTATACTAGCGGGACCTACAATGAGCAGTTCTTC	CASSYTSGTYNEQFF
TRBV6-8	TRBJ1-1	few	12	-	TGTGCCAGCAGTTACTCGAGGCGAGCAGCTTTCTTT	CASSYSRRAAFF
TRBV23-1	TRBJ1-1	few	13	-	TGCGCCAGCAGCTTGGAGGGAAACACTGAAGCTTTCTTT	CASSLEGNTEAFF
TRBV29-1	TRBJ1-3	-	14	-	TGCAGCGTTGAACTACAGAGTTCTGGAAACACCATATATTTT	CSVELQSSGNTIYF
TRBV12-5	TRBJ1-2	medium-sized	16	TRBD1	TGTGCTAGTGGTTTGGTAGGGACAGGGGATGTTGATGGCTACACCTTC	CASGLVGTGDVDGYTF
TRBV11-3	TRBJ2-1	-	14	TRBD2	TGTGCCAGCAGCCCCTGGACTAGCCGACCCGAGCAGTTCTTC	CASSPWTSRPEQFF
TRBV11-3	TRBJ2-2	-	14	-	TGTGCCAGCAGCGCTCATTTGGACACCGGGGAGCTGTTTTTT	CASSAHLDTGELFF
TRBV11-3	TRBJ1-1	-	16	TRBD1	TGTGCCAGCAGCCCCGGACAGGGCGTAAGGAACACTGAAGCTTTCTTT	CASSPGQGVRNTEAFF
TRBV29-1	TRBJ2-7	-	16	TRBD1	TGCAGCGTTTCAGGACAGGGCTCTCATGCAAACTACGAGCAGTACTTC	CSVSGQGSHANYEQYF
TRBV11-3	TRBJ2-7	-	16	-	TGTGCCAGCAGCCCCGGGTACGGCAGGAACAACTACGAGCAGTACTTC	CASSPGYGRNNYEQYF
TRBV30	TRBJ2-1	-	12	-	TGTGCCTGGAGTGTAAGAGAGAATGAGCAGTTCTTC	CAWSVRENEQFF
TRBV28	TRBJ2-5	few	13	-	TGTGCCAGCAGCCCTAGCTCCCAAGAGACCCAGTACTTC	CASSPSSQETQYF
TRBV9	TRBJ1-1	-	12	-	TGTGCCAGCAGAACAGGGCGGGCTGAAGCTTTCTTT	CASRTGRAEAFF